This entry describes one T cell receptor (beta chain). Ten or more counts support this clonotype. Its binding antigen is unknown. No base quality information exists; no much larger clone differs at one position. Immediately after resection, surgical brain or tumor specimens were cryofrozen in liquid nitrogen, with peripheral blood cells collected concurrently. This sample stems from a study of glioma-infiltrating T cells (TCRdb year 2016). Regarding the complete study: The low-grade gliomas were WHO grade II oligodendrogliomas or astrocytomas, while the glioblastomas were WHO grade IV tumors sampled at initial diagnosis rather than at recurrent diagnosis. Before surgery, glioma patients were given dexamethasone for six or fewer days. Sequencing coverage of about 4- to 11-fold of about a million peripheral T cells was targeted for blood libraries. Sequencing of TCR alpha- and beta-chain repertoires was performed on glioma tissue, on non-neoplastic brain tissue, and on matched peripheral blood mononuclear cells. To gauge divergence between tissue and blood T-cell populations, every tissue-infiltrating repertoire was compared against the peripheral blood repertoire from the same patient. Three low-grade glioma patients, roughly 8 primary glioblastoma patients and three non-glioma patients contributing non-neoplastic brain tissue were included in the paired cohort.

Points the paper makes about the study in general: VJ-independent divergence between tissue and blood was found to be below expectation in non-neoplastic patients but above expectation in all gliomas, particularly low-grade gliomas. Small numbers underpinned the group comparisons: eight glioblastoma patients, three low-grade glioma patients and three non-neoplastic patients. Patients with low tissue-blood divergence were marked by a signature set of shared blood CDR3 motifs, and that set was depleted in highly divergent patients. Very few CDR3 sequences were shared between tissue and blood, attributed to high CDR3 diversity and limited sampling.

TCR alpha and beta CDR3 regions were amplified with the iRepertoire nested amplicon-rescue multiplex PCR (arm-PCR) platform from RNA. The input for one-step reverse transcription and amplification was about 85-400 ng of tissue mRNA or PBMC total RNA. Following bead purification, Illumina adapters were added by a secondary multiplex PCR, and the libraries were gel-purified between 200 and 400 bp. The libraries contained internal 6-nucleotide barcodes that were used for demultiplexing. Libraries were sequenced on an Illumina MiSeq with 2x220 or 2x250 nucleotide paired-end reads. The original methods were these. FLASH 1.2.11 was used to merge paired reads, and BWA-MEM then aligned the reads to the GRCh37 human genome before TRA and TRB reads were extracted. An IMGT-derived reference of cassette sequences and CDR3 motifs, with pseudogenes included, was used for V and J assignment. Reads were translated in three frames, and productive CDR3s were defined by a C…FGXG motif without stop codons. Clonotypes were defined as unique combinations of V-J cassette pair and CDR3 amino acid sequence. Reads were filtered by Hamming distance, with the threshold set by the sequence error rate of each sample in mapped regions. The public reads were reprocessed in TCRdb via fastp at Q25 and MiXCR, keeping in-frame beta chains. All rows with the same CDR3 protein become a single entry with the most common DNA and genes. The V and J calls follow TCRdb's processing rather than the paper's. This sample has 300,000 to 450,000 distinct CDR3 sequences in its table, and roughly 41% of those were observed once. The ten largest clonotypes hold 12% of the sample.

Per the germline V gene, MDHEN is the CDR1 and SYDVKM is the CDR2. From cysteine to phenylalanine, the CDR3 is 15 amino acids long. The DNA shown is the 45-base CDR3, in frame from base 1. V lost 6 bases and J lost 2 bases, and the count of bases not matched to a germline gene is 8. The sample was glioma tissue, nonneoplastic brain tissue, or PBMCs (not recorded which). The TCR comes from a human donor with low-grade glioma or glioblastoma, undergoing nonglioma brain surgery, or in good health (not recorded which). The sequence is built from TRBV28 and TRBJ1-2, with 8 bases in between that match TRBD1. Here is the DNA: TGTGCCAGCAGCCTTTCGGACAGGGCAAACTATGGCTACACCTTC. It is translated as CASSLSDRANYGYTF.